The 14 T cell receptor beta chains presented below share a single source sample, sequenced in a study of Graves' ophthalmopathy and Graves' hyperthyroidism (dated by TCRdb to 2016 to 2019). Sequencing relied on an Illumina HiSeq 2000. TCR beta CDR3 regions were amplified from RNA transcripts for repertoire sequencing. A first-round RT-PCR used HTBI primers with the Qiagen OneStep RT-PCR kit, followed by a second-round multiplex PCR, size selection and purification. The public reads were quality trimmed at Q25 with fastp and then assembled into clones with MiXCR by TCRdb, keeping productive beta chains. A single entry per CDR3 protein holds the most common genes and DNA from its merged rows. The table for this sample lists about 640,000 distinct CDR3 sequences; 35% to 45% of them were counted only once. 3.3% of the sample lies in the top ten. Material: peripheral blood. These TCRs come from an adult man with Graves' ophthalmopathy.

CDR3 region: CASSQVPGLAGGVKETQYF. CDR3 bases: TGTGCCAGCAGCCAAGTCCCGGGACTAGCGGGAGGGGTCAAAGAGACCCAGTACTTC. The chain recombines TRBV3-1 with TRBJ2-5; the match to TRBD2 covers 16 bases. The CDR3 contains 19 residues. Germline V gives CDR1 LGHDT, CDR2 YNNKEL (reference sequence). V shed 1 base and J 3 bases; nucleotides not matched to a gene: 8.

Note on this clonotype: Relative to the germline gene, one junction end is altered; a read error may explain this. The gene calls are TRBV10-3 and TRBJ1-1; D is uncertain. In germline, CDR1 is ENHRY, CDR2 SYGVKD. The CDR3 sequence is 13 residues long. CDR3 in amino acids: CASSYEIGTEAFF. CDR3 nucleotides: TGTGCCAGCAGTTACGAGATAGGCACTGAAGCTTTCTTT.

Remarks on this clonotype: Possible read error: a much larger clone is one base away. V gene TRBV19 combines with J gene TRBJ1-5; D not certain. This CDR3 has 15 residues. Germline loops: CDR1 LNHDA, CDR2 SQIVND (reference sequence). The CDR3 sequence is CASSIGRNSNQPRHF. The CDR3 region has the DNA TGTGCCAGTAGTATTGGTCGTAATAGCAATCAGCCCCGGCATTTT.

The V call is TRBV29-1, the J call TRBJ2-6; no reliable D call. This CDR3 comprises 10 residues. Germline V gene data show CDR1 as SQVTM and CDR2 as ANQGSEA. Trimming took off 0 bases at V and 11 bases at J, with 2 bases between the two ends. In DNA, the CDR3 is TGCAGCGTTGAAGAGGACGTCCTGACTTTC. Its translation is CSVEEDVLTF.

In its sample, this clonotype was seen once. This may be a read error: a much more frequent sequence differs by one nucleotide. This rearrangement joins TRBV7-2 to TRBJ1-2; TRBD1 matches at 8 bases. The CDR3 consists of 14 residues. The trim removed 5 bases at V and 10 bases at J, leaving 12 bases unmatched. Germline lookup yields CDR1 SGHTA and CDR2 FQGNSA. DNA of the CDR3: TGTGCCAGCAGCAGTTACAGGACAGGGAGAGACTACACCTTC. This sequence encodes CASSSYRTGRDYTF.

This clonotype appeared a few times. CDR3 in amino acids: CAISYRDGYGYTF. For the CDR3, the DNA is TGTGCCATCAGTTACAGGGACGGCTATGGCTACACCTTC. The rearrangement links TRBV10-3 to TRBJ1-2, with D possibly TRBD1 on 6 matching bases. This CDR3 has 13 residues. The germline V gene has CDR1 ENHRY and CDR2 SYGVKD. The V and J ends lost 5 bases and 4 bases respectively, with 11 bases between them.

This clonotype was seen a few times. The rearrangement uses TRBV4-2 and TRBJ1-6; 7 bases line up with TRBD1. The CDR3 loop spans 15 amino acids. Germline trimming cut 2 bases from V and 5 bases from J; bases unmatched to any gene: 3. Per germline, CDR1 LGHNA and CDR2 YNFKEQ. The CDR3 protein is CASSQRDRDNSPLHF. CDR3 sequence (DNA): TGTGCCAGCAGCCAACGGGACAGAGATAATTCACCCCTCCACTTT.

The rearrangement links TRBV7-9 to TRBJ1-1; 7 nucleotides match TRBD1. This CDR3 has 17 amino acids. The V gene end was trimmed by 2 bases and the J gene end by 12 bases; junction bases not matched to a gene: 21. From germline, CDR1 is SEHNR and CDR2 FQNEAQ (reference sequence). CDR3 in amino acids: CASSLCVEGGFCRIPFF. In DNA, the CDR3 is TGTGCCAGCAGCTTATGCGTCGAAGGGGGCTTCTGTCGCATACCTTTCTTT. Looking up the rest from reference TRBV7-9 and TRBJ1-1 gives the full variable domain: DTGVSQNPRHKITKRGQNVTFRCDPISEHNRLYWYRQTLGQGPEFLTYFQNEAQLEKSRLLSDRFSAERPKGSFSTLEIQRTEQGDSAMYLCASSLCVEGGFCRIPFFGQGTRLTVV.

This clonotype was picked up many times. V usage is TRBV20-1 and J usage is TRBJ1-3; D is unclear. Trimming removed 0 bases from V and 4 bases from J, with 7 bases in between. The CDR3 runs to 13 residues. Germline loops: CDR1 DFQATT, CDR2 SNEGSKA (reference sequence). CDR3 coding DNA: TGCAGTGCTAGAGATCCTGGGGGAAACACCATATATTTT. It is translated as CSARDPGGNTIYF.

This clonotype has a handful of counts. The chain couples TRBV19 to TRBJ1-5; 8 bases are a match to TRBD1. Germline V CDR1 and CDR2: LNHDA, SQIVND (reference sequence). The CDR3 sequence is 14 residues long. Germline trimming cut 11 bases from V and 5 bases from J; bases unmatched to any gene: 11. CDR3: CAWGRTGMHQPQHF. CDR3 in DNA: TGTGCCTGGGGACGGACAGGGATGCATCAGCCCCAGCATTTT.

As concerns this clonotype: One end of the junction varies from germline; a read error may be responsible. V usage is TRBV25-1 and J usage is TRBJ2-7; D gene uncertain. This CDR3 has 15 residues. CDR1 is MGHDK and CDR2 is SYGVNS in the germline V gene. Here the CDR3 reads CASSQGPRANYEQCF. CDR3 nucleotide sequence: TGTGCCAGCAGCCAAGGTCCAAGAGCGAACTACGAGCAGTGCTTC.

This clonotype was counted many times. The chain recombines TRBV12-3 or TRBV12-4 with TRBJ1-3; TRBD1 aligns across 9 bases. V gave up 9 bases and J gave up 11 bases; unmatched junction bases: 14. This CDR3 region has 14 residues. The CDR3, as DNA: TGTGCCAGTTCTTTTCGGGACAGGGCAATAGCCATATATTTT. Its protein product is CASSFRDRAIAIYF.

This chain links TRBV29-1 with TRBJ2-5; TRBD1 matches 12 bases. Trimming at V came to 6 bases and at J to 5 bases, leaving 7 bases not matched to a gene. Per germline, CDR1 SQVTM and CDR2 ANQGSEA. This CDR3 is built from 14 residues. The CDR3 sequence is CSVGTGGGRETQYF. The CDR3 DNA reads TGCAGCGTCGGGACAGGGGGCGGTCGGGAGACCCAGTACTTC.

In nucleotides, the CDR3 is TGTGCCAACACCTCCAGGGGGCCCGGAAACACCATATATTTT. Amino acids: CANTSRGPGNTIYF. The J gene is TRBJ1-3, the V gene TRBV12-3 or TRBV12-4; 8 nucleotides match TRBD1. After removal of 10 bases from V and 4 bases from J, the junction contained 9 bases not matched to a gene. This CDR3 is built from 14 residues.